These 14 T cell receptor beta chains came from one sample sequenced in a study of blood T cell repertoires in COVID-19. TCRdb keeps only in-frame clones here, not all; method: immunoSEQ multiplex PCR. Of 40,000 to 55,000 clones listed, 75% to 85% were seen once; the top ten hold about a sixth. The sequenced material came from peripheral blood. The receptors originated from a middle-aged man with acute or convalescent COVID-19.

The J gene is TRBJ1-1, the V gene TRBV2, with D unresolved. V shed 1 base and J shed 1 base, with 7 bases lying between them. CDR1 is SNHLY, CDR2 FYNNEI, per germline. The CDR3 is made up of 14 amino acids. The chain's CDR3 is CASSEGRWNTEAFF. The CDR3 nucleotides read TGTGCCAGCAGTGAAGGCAGATGGAACACTGAAGCTTTCTTT. Complete variable domain (other parts from reference TRBV2 and TRBJ1-1): EPEVTQTPSHQVTQMGQEVILRCVPISNHLYFYWYRQILGQKVEFLVSFYNNEISEKSEIFDDQFSVERPDGSNFTLKIRSTKLEDSAMYFCASSEGRWNTEAFFGQGTRLTVV.

The table lists this clone with a count of one. This chain connects TRBV4-2 to TRBJ2-5; 9 bases match TRBD2. The CDR3 runs 17 residues. CDR1 is LGHNA, CDR2 YNFKEQ, per germline. After removal of 4 bases from V and 2 bases from J, the junction contained 11 bases not matched to a gene. CDR3 nucleotides: TGTGCCAGCAGCCGAAACCACGCGGCGGGAGGGCAAGAGACCCAGTACTTC. Its protein product is CASSRNHAAGGQETQYF.

The CDR3 loop is CASTDQGTDTQYF. DNA of the CDR3: TGTGCCAGCACTGACCAGGGAACGGATACGCAGTATTTT. The chain carries TRBV12-3 or TRBV12-4 and TRBJ2-3, with D perhaps TRBD1 (5 bases). CDR3 length: 13 amino acids. Trimming took 7 bases from V and 6 from J, leaving 14 bases between them.

This sequence joins TRBV9 and TRBJ1-6; D remains ambiguous. This CDR3 spans 16 amino acids. Trimming shortened V by 0 bases and J by 6 bases, and 13 bases separated the two germline ends. Germline CDR1 is SGDLS and CDR2 is YYNGEE. CDR3 coding DNA: TGTGCCAGCAGCGTAGGGCAGGCTCCCGGTAATTCACCCCTCCACTTT. Protein sequence: CASSVGQAPGNSPLHF.

This clone rates as medium-sized. CDR3 amino acids: CASSLSWLQGSENTIYF. In DNA, the CDR3 is TGTGCCAGCAGTTTATCTTGGCTACAGGGTAGCGAAAACACCATATATTTT. The chain is built from TRBV27 and TRBJ1-3, with a weak D call TRBD1 (6 bases). The germline gives CDR1 MNHEY, CDR2 SMNVEV (reference sequence). Trimming left V 0 bases short and J 6 bases short, with 18 bases between. The CDR3 has 17 residues.

This clone has just a few counts. The chain combines TRBV20-1 with TRBJ2-3; 7 nucleotides line up with TRBD2. J lost 2 bases, V lost 3 bases, and 8 bases had no gene match. CDR1 DFQATT and CDR2 SNEGSKA come from the germline V gene (reference sequence). This CDR3 region has 15 residues. The CDR3 region has the DNA TGCAGTGCTAGTCGGCTAGCGGAGTCCACAGATACGCAGTATTTT. Translation gives CSASRLAESTDTQYF.

CDR3 DNA sequence: TGTGCCATCAGTGAGTCGGCTGATTACGAGCAGTACGTC. This gives the protein CAISESADYEQYV. The chain is built from TRBV10-3 and TRBJ2-7; D gene unclear. CDR3 length: 13 amino acids. V was clipped by 0 bases and J by 4 bases, with 7 bases between them. Germline V gene sequence: CDR1 ENHRY, CDR2 SYGVKD.

This clone was counted once. CDR3 residues: CASSMGQGNQPQHF. In DNA, the CDR3 is TGTGCCAGCAGCATGGGACAGGGTAATCAGCCCCAGCATTTT. The gene calls are TRBV27 and TRBJ1-5, with TRBD1 identical over 9 bases. Trimming took 6 bases from V and 4 from J; bases not matched to a gene: 4. The CDR3 covers 14 residues. In germline, CDR1 is MNHEY, CDR2 SMNVEV (reference sequence).

The rearrangement uses TRBV29-1 and TRBJ2-4, with D hard to call. The CDR3 sequence is 14 residues long. Germline lookup yields CDR1 SQVTM and CDR2 ANQGSEA. Trimming pared 0 bases from V and 0 bases from J, leaving 6 bases between. For the CDR3, the DNA is TGCAGCGTTGAAGATAGACTAGCCAAAAACATTCAGTACTTC. This gives the protein CSVEDRLAKNIQYF.

The chain has TRBV7-9 and TRBJ1-2; no clear D. The ends were cut back, 8 bases at V and 3 bases at J, with 16 bases in the middle. Germline values: CDR1 SEHNR, CDR2 FQNEAQ (reference sequence). This CDR3 has 14 residues. In nucleotides, the CDR3 is TGTGCCAGCGGATCTGCGAGGCGGGACTATGGCTACACCTTC. It is translated as CASGSARRDYGYTF.

By share of the sample, this clone is medium-sized (0.01 to 0.1%). This chain connects TRBV6-5 to TRBJ1-1, with TRBD1 matching 12 bases. The ends lost 5 bases at V and 10 bases at J; junction bases unmatched: 11. CDR1 is MNHEY, CDR2 SVGAGI, per germline. The CDR3 runs to 15 residues. The CDR3 region has the DNA TGTGCCAGCAGTCCAACTGGGACAGGGGGCGTCGGAGCTTTCTTT. Translated: CASSPTGTGGVGAFF.

The V and J genes are TRBV5-4 and TRBJ2-7; TRBD2 is a possible D gene (6 bases). CDR1 and CDR2 from the germline V gene are SGHNT and YYREEE (reference sequence). V lost 4 bases and J 2 bases, leaving 16 bases between the germline ends. The CDR3 sequence is 15 residues long. CDR3 region: CASSDRQRATYEQYF. CDR3 DNA: TGTGCCAGCAGCGACCGACAGCGGGCTACCTACGAGCAGTACTTC.

The chain has TRBV7-9 and TRBJ1-2, with 7 positions matching TRBD1. V gave up 10 bases and J gave up 8 bases; unmatched junction bases: 10. Germline V gives CDR1 SEHNR, CDR2 FQNEAQ (reference sequence). CDR3 length: 12 amino acids. The CDR3 sequence: CATRQGELGYTF. CDR3 nucleotides: TGTGCCACAAGACAGGGAGAGTTAGGCTACACCTTC.

This clone was found once. This chain connects TRBV12-3 or TRBV12-4 to TRBJ2-7; the match to TRBD1 covers 9 bases. Trimming cost V 4 bases and J 7 bases; bases outside gene matches: 5. The CDR3 totals 13 residues. CDR3 loop: CASSWDRVDEQYF. As DNA, the CDR3 is TGTGCCAGCAGTTGGGACAGGGTTGATGAGCAGTACTTC.